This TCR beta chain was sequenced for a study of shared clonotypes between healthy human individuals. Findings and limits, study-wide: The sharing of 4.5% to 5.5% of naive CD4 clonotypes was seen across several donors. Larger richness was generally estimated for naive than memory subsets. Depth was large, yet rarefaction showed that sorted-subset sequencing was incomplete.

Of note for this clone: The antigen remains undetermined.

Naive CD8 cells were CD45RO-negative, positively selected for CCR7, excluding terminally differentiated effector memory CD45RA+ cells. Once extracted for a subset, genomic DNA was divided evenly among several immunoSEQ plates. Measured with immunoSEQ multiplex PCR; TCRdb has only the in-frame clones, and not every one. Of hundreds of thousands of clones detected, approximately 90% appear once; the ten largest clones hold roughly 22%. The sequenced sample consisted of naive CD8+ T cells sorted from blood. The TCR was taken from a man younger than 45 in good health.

The CDR3 protein is CSVTTEVLQTYEQYF. CDR3 coding DNA: TGCAGCGTTACAACGGAGGTCCTTCAAACCTACGAGCAGTACTTC. The rearrangement joins TRBV29-1 to TRBJ2-7, with a weak D call TRBD2 (5 bases). V lost 5 bases and J lost 2, with 19 bases in between. This CDR3 contains 15 residues. Germline V CDR1 and CDR2: SQVTM, ANQGSEA.